The source of this T cell receptor beta chain is a study of monozygotic twins with inflammatory bowel disease. A 6-nucleotide sample barcode was carried by the UMIs, which template switching added. TCRdb re-called the 5' RACE reads; one entry per CDR3 protein, DNA not given. The sample includes around 450,000 distinct CDR3 sequences. This CDR3 is built from 17 residues. Germline V CDR1 and CDR2: SGHDN, FVKESK. V gene TRBV14 combines with J gene TRBJ2-5; TCRdb outputs TRBD1, but without DNA this stays unchecked. The sequencing input was blood. This TCR derives from a human donor with ulcerative colitis or Crohn's disease, or a healthy co-twin of an affected twin (not recorded which). CDR3 region: CASSQEADRDLTETQYF.